This is a list of T cell receptor beta chains from one sample in a study of T cells after yellow fever vaccination. MiXCR, run by TCRdb on the 5' RACE reads, gives a single entry per CDR3 protein. The data hold more than 80,000 distinct CDR3 sequences, with approximately 6.3% observed a single time. The input for sequencing was CD8+ T cells sorted from PBMCs, taken 10 days after the yellow fever booster vaccination. The source is a man aged 18-30 years who received the YFV17D yellow fever vaccine. Each CDR3 is given with its conserved first and last residue. The order of the fields is CDR3 protein, CDR3 DNA, V gene, J gene, clone size, D gene. A D gene is named only where the DNA matches it firmly. Only part of the rows carry a size: once, few, many, or a class if the clone is expanded.

CASSQLRDLNFGYTF,TGCGCCAGCAGCCAGCTTCGGGACCTAAATTTTGGCTACACCTTC,TRBV4-3,TRBJ1-2,many,-
CASSYSTTSRYSPLHF,TGTGCCAGCAGTTACTCGACCACCAGTAGGTATTCACCCCTCCACTTT,TRBV6-5,TRBJ1-6,-,-
CASSSKAAPAAKNIQYF,TGTGCCAGCAGCTCAAAGGCAGCCCCTGCTGCCAAAAACATTCAGTACTTC,TRBV7-9,TRBJ2-4,-,-
CASSLVPFRGSYNEQFF,TGCGCCAGCAGCTTGGTTCCTTTTCGGGGTTCCTACAATGAGCAGTTCTTC,TRBV5-1,TRBJ2-1,many,-
CASSLTGFEAFF,TGTGCCAGCAGCCTGACAGGGTTCGAAGCTTTCTTT,TRBV12-3/TRBV12-4,TRBJ1-1,-,TRBD1
CATSRDRGVGQPQHF,TGTGCCACCAGCAGAGATCGAGGGGTAGGTCAGCCCCAGCATTTT,TRBV15,TRBJ1-5,-,-
CATSDLSSGQPQHF,TGTGCCACCAGTGATTTGTCGTCGGGTCAGCCCCAGCATTTT,TRBV24-1,TRBJ1-5,few,-
CSARDRVGLANYGYTF,TGCAGTGCTAGAGATCGGGTAGGATTAGCTAACTATGGCTACACCTTC,TRBV20-1,TRBJ1-2,few,-
CASSSRGGETQYF,TGTGCCAGTAGTTCACGGGGCGGAGAGACCCAGTACTTC,TRBV19,TRBJ2-5,-,-
CASSESDKARGSYNEQFF,TGTGCCAGCAGTGAATCGGACAAGGCAAGAGGGTCCTACAATGAGCAGTTCTTC,TRBV2,TRBJ2-1,few,-
CASSFGRANEKLFF,TGTGCCAGCAGTTTTGGCCGGGCTAATGAAAAACTGTTTTTT,TRBV27,TRBJ1-4,few,-
CASSPGGTGGLYEQYF,TGTGCCAGCAGTCCGGGGGGGACAGGCGGCCTTTACGAGCAGTACTTC,TRBV7-6,TRBJ2-7,few,-
CASSPGTGALGGYTF,TGTGCCAGCAGCCCCGGGACGGGCGCCCTGGGGGGCTACACCTTC,TRBV7-2,TRBJ1-2,-,-
CASSGGGAGDHNEQFF,TGTGCCAGCAGCGGGGGAGGGGCGGGGGACCACAATGAGCAGTTCTTC,TRBV5-4,TRBJ2-1,few,TRBD2
CATHLPVSGETQYF,TGTGCCACCCACCTCCCGGTCAGCGGCGAGACCCAGTACTTC,TRBV28,TRBJ2-5,-,-
CASSQELAGAVLDSGELFF,TGTGCCAGCAGCCAAGAGCTAGCGGGGGCTGTGTTGGATTCCGGGGAGCTGTTTTTT,TRBV4-2,TRBJ2-2,-,TRBD2
CASSYRTSGAYNEQFF,TGCGCCAGCAGCTATCGGACTAGCGGGGCCTACAATGAGCAGTTCTTC,TRBV4-1,TRBJ2-1,many,TRBD2
CASSRDGTGWLYNEQFF,TGTGCCAGCAGCCGAGACGGGACAGGGTGGTTATACAATGAGCAGTTCTTC,TRBV14,TRBJ2-1,few,TRBD1
CSVEEMAGSEQYF,TGCAGCGTTGAAGAAATGGCAGGCTCCGAGCAGTACTTC,TRBV29-1,TRBJ2-7,-,-
CASSSGTGNEQFF,TGTGCCAGCAGCTCTGGGACAGGGAATGAGCAGTTCTTC,TRBV7-6,TRBJ2-1,many,TRBD1
CASSHQFRGTDTQYF,TGCGCCAGCAGCCACCAGTTCCGCGGCACAGATACGCAGTATTTT,TRBV4-1,TRBJ2-3,-,-
CASSETIVNEQFF,TGCGCCAGCAGCGAAACAATAGTCAATGAGCAGTTCTTC,TRBV4-3,TRBJ2-1,few,-
CASSLSGLTDTQYF,TGTGCCAGCAGTTTATCCGGGCTCACAGATACGCAGTATTTT,TRBV12-3/TRBV12-4,TRBJ2-3,few,-
CASSPRVFYEQYF,TGTGCCAGCAGCCCCCGGGTGTTCTACGAGCAGTACTTC,TRBV7-8,TRBJ2-7,many,-
CSARDFRGPYEQYF,TGCAGTGCTAGAGATTTTCGGGGCCCCTACGAGCAGTACTTC,TRBV20-1,TRBJ2-7,-,-
CASSARGQGHQETQYF,TGTGCCAGCAGCGCGCGGGGACAGGGACACCAAGAGACCCAGTACTTC,TRBV7-8,TRBJ2-5,-,TRBD1
CASSPRLAGGETYEQYF,TGTGCCAGCAGCCCCCGACTAGCGGGGGGCGAAACCTACGAGCAGTACTTC,TRBV21-1,TRBJ2-7,-,-
CASIRLSGANYGYTF,TGTGCCAGCATCCGCCTCAGCGGAGCTAACTATGGCTACACCTTC,TRBV6-5,TRBJ1-2,-,-
CASRLDFASTDTQYF,TGTGCCAGCAGGTTGGACTTCGCTAGCACAGATACGCAGTATTTT,TRBV6-5,TRBJ2-3,once,-
CASTLSLFTEAFF,TGTGCCAGCACCCTATCCTTGTTTACTGAAGCTTTCTTT,TRBV7-6,TRBJ1-1,-,-
CASSQGAGGVADTQYF,TGCGCCAGCAGCCAAGGAGCGGGGGGGGTCGCAGATACGCAGTATTTT,TRBV4-3,TRBJ2-3,-,TRBD2
CASSLAGREYEQYF,TGCGCCAGCAGCTTGGCTGGCAGGGAGTACGAGCAGTACTTC,TRBV5-1,TRBJ2-7,few,-
CATSSRRGGSEQYF,TGTGCCACCAGCTCCCGCCGGGGGGGTTCCGAGCAGTACTTC,TRBV15,TRBJ2-7,-,TRBD2
CASSLSGGLWNEQFF,TGTGCCAGCAGCTTAAGCGGGGGGCTTTGGAATGAGCAGTTCTTC,TRBV7-3,TRBJ2-1,-,TRBD2